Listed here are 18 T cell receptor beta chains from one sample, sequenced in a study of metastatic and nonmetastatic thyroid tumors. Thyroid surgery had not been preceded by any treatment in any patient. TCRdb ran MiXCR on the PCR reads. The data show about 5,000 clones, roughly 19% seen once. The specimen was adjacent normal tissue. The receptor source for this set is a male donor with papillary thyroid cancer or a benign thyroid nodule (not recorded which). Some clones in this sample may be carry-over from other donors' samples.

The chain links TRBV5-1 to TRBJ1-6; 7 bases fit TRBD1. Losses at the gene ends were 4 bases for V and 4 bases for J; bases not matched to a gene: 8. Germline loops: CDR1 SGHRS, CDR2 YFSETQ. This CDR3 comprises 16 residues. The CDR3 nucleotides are TGCGCCAGCAGCCCAACGGACAGGTCTTATAATTCACCCCTCCACTTT. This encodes CASSPTDRSYNSPLHF.

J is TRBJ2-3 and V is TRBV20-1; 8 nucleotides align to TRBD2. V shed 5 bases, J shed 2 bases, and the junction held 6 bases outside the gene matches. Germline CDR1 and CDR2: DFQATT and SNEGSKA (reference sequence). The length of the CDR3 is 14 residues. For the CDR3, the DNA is TGCAGTGCTGATTATAGCGGGGACACAGATACGCAGTATTTT. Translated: CSADYSGDTDTQYF.

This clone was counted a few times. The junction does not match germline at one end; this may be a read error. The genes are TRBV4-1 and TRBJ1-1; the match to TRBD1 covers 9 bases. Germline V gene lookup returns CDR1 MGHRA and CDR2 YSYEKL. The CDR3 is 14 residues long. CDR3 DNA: TGCACCAGCAGCCAGGGACAGGGGAACACTGAAGCTTTCTTT. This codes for CTSSQGQGNTEAFF.

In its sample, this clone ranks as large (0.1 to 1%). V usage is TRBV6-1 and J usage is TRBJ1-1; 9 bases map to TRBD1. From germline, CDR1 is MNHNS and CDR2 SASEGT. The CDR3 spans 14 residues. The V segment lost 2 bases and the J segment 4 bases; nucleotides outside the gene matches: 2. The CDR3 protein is CASSEWDRVTEAFF. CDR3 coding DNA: TGTGCCAGCAGTGAATGGGACAGGGTCACTGAAGCTTTCTTT.

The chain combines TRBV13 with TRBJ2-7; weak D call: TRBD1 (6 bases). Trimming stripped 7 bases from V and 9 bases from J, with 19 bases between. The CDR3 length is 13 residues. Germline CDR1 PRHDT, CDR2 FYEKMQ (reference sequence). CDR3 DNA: TGTGCCAGCACCCGTGACAGGTCAGATGTGCAGTACTTC. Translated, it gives CASTRDRSDVQYF.

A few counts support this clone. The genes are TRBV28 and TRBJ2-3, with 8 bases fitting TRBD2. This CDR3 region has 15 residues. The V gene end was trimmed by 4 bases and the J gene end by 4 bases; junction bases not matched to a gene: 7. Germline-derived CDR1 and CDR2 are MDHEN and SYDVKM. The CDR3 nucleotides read TGTGCCAGCAGTTCCGTAGCGGGACTCGCAGATACGCAGTATTTT. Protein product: CASSSVAGLADTQYF.

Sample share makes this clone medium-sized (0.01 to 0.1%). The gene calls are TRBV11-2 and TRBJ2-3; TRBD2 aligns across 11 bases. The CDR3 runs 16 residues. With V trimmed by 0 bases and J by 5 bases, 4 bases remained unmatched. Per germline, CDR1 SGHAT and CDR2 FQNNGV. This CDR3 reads CASSLDSGGAGDTQYF. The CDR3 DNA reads TGTGCCAGCAGCTTAGATAGCGGGGGGGCAGGAGATACGCAGTATTTT.

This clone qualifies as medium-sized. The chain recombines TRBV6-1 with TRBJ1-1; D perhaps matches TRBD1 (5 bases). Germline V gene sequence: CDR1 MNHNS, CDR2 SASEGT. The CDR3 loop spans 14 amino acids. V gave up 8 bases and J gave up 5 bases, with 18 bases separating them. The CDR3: CASGGDGWKTEAFF. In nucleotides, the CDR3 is TGTGCCAGCGGGGGGGATGGGTGGAAGACTGAAGCTTTCTTT.

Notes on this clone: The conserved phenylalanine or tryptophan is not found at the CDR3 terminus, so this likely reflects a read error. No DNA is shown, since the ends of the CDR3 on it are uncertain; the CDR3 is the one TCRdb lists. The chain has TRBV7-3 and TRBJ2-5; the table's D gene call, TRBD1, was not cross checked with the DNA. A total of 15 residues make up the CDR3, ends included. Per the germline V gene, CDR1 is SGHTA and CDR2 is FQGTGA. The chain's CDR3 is CASSLTPSQGKTRYG.

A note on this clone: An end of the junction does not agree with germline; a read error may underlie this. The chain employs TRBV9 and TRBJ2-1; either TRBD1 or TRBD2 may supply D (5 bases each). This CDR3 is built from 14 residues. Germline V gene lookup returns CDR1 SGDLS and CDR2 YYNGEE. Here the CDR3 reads CVSTRDGSYNEQFF. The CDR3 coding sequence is TGTGTCAGCACGAGGGACGGAAGTTACAATGAGCAGTTCTTC.

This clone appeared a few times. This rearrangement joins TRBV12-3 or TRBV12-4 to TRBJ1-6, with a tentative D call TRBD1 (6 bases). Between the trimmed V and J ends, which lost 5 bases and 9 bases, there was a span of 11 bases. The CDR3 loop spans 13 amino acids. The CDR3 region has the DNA TGTGCCAGCAGTCCAGGGGTGGGTTCACCCCTCCACTTT. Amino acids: CASSPGVGSPLHF.

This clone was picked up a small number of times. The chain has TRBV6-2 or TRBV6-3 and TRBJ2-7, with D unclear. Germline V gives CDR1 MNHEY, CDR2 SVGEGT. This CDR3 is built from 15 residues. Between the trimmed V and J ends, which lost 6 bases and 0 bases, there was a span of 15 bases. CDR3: CASSPWKGLSYEQYF. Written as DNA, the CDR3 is TGTGCCAGCAGCCCTTGGAAAGGCCTCTCCTACGAGCAGTACTTC.

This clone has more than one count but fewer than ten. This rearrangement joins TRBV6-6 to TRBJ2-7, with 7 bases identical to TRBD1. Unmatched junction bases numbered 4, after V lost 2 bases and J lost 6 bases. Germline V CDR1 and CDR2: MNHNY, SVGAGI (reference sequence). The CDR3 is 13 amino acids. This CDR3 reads CASSYLQGSEQYF. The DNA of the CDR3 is TGTGCCAGCAGTTACCTACAGGGGAGCGAGCAGTACTTC.

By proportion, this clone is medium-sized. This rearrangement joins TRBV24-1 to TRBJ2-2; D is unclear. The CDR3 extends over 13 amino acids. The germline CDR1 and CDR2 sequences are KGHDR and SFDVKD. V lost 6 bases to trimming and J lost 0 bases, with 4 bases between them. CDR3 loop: CATSIPNTGELFF. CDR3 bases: TGTGCCACCAGTATACCGAACACCGGGGAGCTGTTTTTT.

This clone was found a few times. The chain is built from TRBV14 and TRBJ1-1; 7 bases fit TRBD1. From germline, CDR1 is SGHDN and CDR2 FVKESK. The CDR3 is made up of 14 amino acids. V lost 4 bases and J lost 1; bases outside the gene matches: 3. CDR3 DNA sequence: TGTGCCAGCAGCCCATGGACAGGGAACACTGAAGCTTTCTTT. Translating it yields CASSPWTGNTEAFF.

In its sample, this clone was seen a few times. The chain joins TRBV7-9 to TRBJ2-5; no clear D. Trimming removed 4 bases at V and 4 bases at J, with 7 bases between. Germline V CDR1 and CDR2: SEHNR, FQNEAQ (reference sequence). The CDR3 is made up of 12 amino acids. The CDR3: CASSSTTETQYF. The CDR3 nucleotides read TGTGCCAGCAGCTCTACAACAGAGACCCAGTACTTC.

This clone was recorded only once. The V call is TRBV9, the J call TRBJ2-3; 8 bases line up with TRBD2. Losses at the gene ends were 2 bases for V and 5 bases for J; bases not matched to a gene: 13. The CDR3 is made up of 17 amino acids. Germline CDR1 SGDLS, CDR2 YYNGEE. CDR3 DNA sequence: TGTGCCAGCAGCGTCGCTCCTAGCGGGCGCCCAGGAGATACGCAGTATTTT. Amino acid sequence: CASSVAPSGRPGDTQYF.

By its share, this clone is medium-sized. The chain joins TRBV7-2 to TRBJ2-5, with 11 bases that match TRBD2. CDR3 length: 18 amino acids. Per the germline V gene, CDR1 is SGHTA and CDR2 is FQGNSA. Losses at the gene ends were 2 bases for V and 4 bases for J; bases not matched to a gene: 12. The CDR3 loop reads CASSLRPSGGLGGETQYF. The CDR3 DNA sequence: TGTGCCAGCAGCTTAAGGCCTAGCGGGGGGCTCGGTGGAGAGACCCAGTACTTC.